The clone carrying this TCR beta chain appeared many times. As handled by the study authors: Variation in CDR3 across clinicopathological groups served as the basis for constructing a distant-metastasis classifier in papillary thyroid cancer. TCRdb re-called the PCR reads via MiXCR. The V and J calls were determined by TCRdb, not by the authors. The sample carries under 50,000 clones, less than 25% recorded once. Germline lookup yields CDR1 SGDLS and CDR2 YYNGEE. The CDR3 is 12 residues long. The V end was cut by 3 bases, the J end by 4 bases, with 5 bases between. These data are taken from a study of metastatic and nonmetastatic thyroid tumors. The entire patient cohort was treatment-naive prior to thyroid surgery.

The specimen sequenced was blood. This chain uses TRBV9 with TRBJ2-1; D is unclear. The receptor comes from a male donor with papillary thyroid cancer or a benign thyroid nodule (not recorded which). Some clones in this sample may be carry-over from other donors' samples. The CDR3 region is CASSAQYNEQFF. CDR3 coding DNA: TGTGCCAGCAGCGCTCAATACAATGAGCAGTTCTTC.